These T cell receptor beta chains were read from a single sample in a study of blood T cells in healthy people across ages. TCRdb reprocessed the 5' RACE reads with MiXCR, giving one entry per CDR3 protein. The sample comprises 550,000 to 800,000 distinct CDR3 sequences, about a third of which are singletons, and 15% rests with the top ten. Material for sequencing was blood. The receptors originated from a woman over 75 in good health. The CDR3 runs from the conserved cysteine through the conserved F or W. D genes are given only for firm matches. Not every row has a clone size; where given, it reads once, few, many or a size class.

clone_size: few; j_call: TRBJ1-4; d_call: .; v_call: TRBV30; cdr3_aa: CAWAWTETNEKLFF; cdr3_nt: TGTGCCTGGGCCTGGACTGAAACTAATGAAAAACTGTTTTTT
clone_size: many; j_call: TRBJ2-1; d_call: TRBD1; v_call: TRBV5-1; cdr3_aa: CASSRGQGYSNEQFF; cdr3_nt: TGCGCCAGCAGCCGGGGACAGGGTTATTCCAATGAGCAGTTCTTC
clone_size: .; j_call: TRBJ1-2; d_call: TRBD1; v_call: TRBV10-3; cdr3_aa: CAISEWDRVANYGYTF; cdr3_nt: TGTGCCATCAGTGAGTGGGACAGGGTGGCGAACTATGGCTACACCTTC
clone_size: .; j_call: TRBJ2-3; d_call: .; v_call: TRBV20-1; cdr3_aa: CSAILGSDTQYF; cdr3_nt: TGCAGTGCTATCCTGGGGTCAGATACGCAGTATTTT
clone_size: .; j_call: TRBJ1-6; d_call: .; v_call: TRBV20-1; cdr3_aa: CSARSPLHF; cdr3_nt: TGCAGTGCTCGGTCACCCCTCCACTTT
clone_size: many; j_call: TRBJ2-5; d_call: .; v_call: TRBV5-4; cdr3_aa: CASSIPGRIQETQYF; cdr3_nt: TGTGCCAGCAGTATCCCGGGACGGATCCAAGAGACCCAGTACTTC
clone_size: many; j_call: TRBJ2-7; d_call: .; v_call: TRBV7-8; cdr3_aa: CASSLNRATYEQYF; cdr3_nt: TGTGCCAGCAGCCTGAACAGGGCAACCTACGAGCAGTACTTC
clone_size: .; j_call: TRBJ1-2; d_call: .; v_call: TRBV5-1; cdr3_aa: CASSLVGPRGSATFYGYTF; cdr3_nt: TGCGCCAGCAGCTTGGTTGGCCCGAGGGGATCGGCCACTTTCTATGGCTACACCTTC
clone_size: few; j_call: TRBJ1-1; d_call: .; v_call: TRBV6-2/TRBV6-3; cdr3_aa: CASSSYRDRGTEAFF; cdr3_nt: TGTGCCAGCAGTTCATACCGGGACCGGGGGACTGAAGCTTTCTTT
clone_size: many; j_call: TRBJ2-1; d_call: .; v_call: TRBV20-1; cdr3_aa: CSASRTNNEQFF; cdr3_nt: TGCAGTGCTAGTCGGACGAACAATGAGCAGTTCTTC
clone_size: .; j_call: TRBJ1-5; d_call: TRBD1; v_call: TRBV28; cdr3_aa: CASIDRAGQPQHF; cdr3_nt: TGTGCCAGCATCGACAGGGCGGGCCAGCCCCAGCATTTT
clone_size: many; j_call: TRBJ2-6; d_call: .; v_call: TRBV18; cdr3_aa: CASSPIPGTEGFSGANVLTF; cdr3_nt: TGTGCCAGCTCACCCATCCCAGGGACGGAAGGTTTCTCTGGGGCCAACGTCCTGACTTTC
clone_size: few; j_call: TRBJ2-7; d_call: TRBD2; v_call: TRBV7-3; cdr3_aa: CASSLTSGAHNEQYF; cdr3_nt: TGTGCCAGCAGCTTAACTAGCGGGGCACACAATGAGCAGTACTTC
clone_size: many; j_call: TRBJ2-1; d_call: .; v_call: TRBV20-1; cdr3_aa: CSAKTGTALDNEQFF; cdr3_nt: TGCAGTGCTAAAACCGGGACTGCCCTTGACAATGAGCAGTTCTTC
clone_size: .; j_call: TRBJ1-2; d_call: .; v_call: TRBV18; cdr3_aa: CASSPSQVRGGYTF; cdr3_nt: TGTGCCAGCTCACCATCGCAGGTCAGGGGTGGCTACACCTTC
clone_size: many; j_call: TRBJ2-3; d_call: .; v_call: TRBV20-1; cdr3_aa: CSAGGPADTQYF; cdr3_nt: TGCAGTGCTGGGGGGCCCGCAGATACGCAGTATTTT
clone_size: many; j_call: TRBJ2-3; d_call: TRBD2; v_call: TRBV7-2; cdr3_aa: CASSLAGAGGRSTDTQYF; cdr3_nt: TGTGCCAGCAGCTTAGCGGGGGCGGGGGGCCGAAGCACAGATACGCAGTATTTT
clone_size: many; j_call: TRBJ1-2; d_call: .; v_call: TRBV7-2; cdr3_aa: CASSFPGVANGYTF; cdr3_nt: TGTGCCAGCAGCTTCCCAGGGGTCGCGAATGGCTACACCTTC
clone_size: .; j_call: TRBJ2-5; d_call: .; v_call: TRBV20-1; cdr3_aa: CSARLDPRAIWYF; cdr3_nt: TGCAGTGCTAGATTAGATCCCCGGGCCATATGGTACTTC
clone_size: many; j_call: TRBJ1-2; d_call: .; v_call: TRBV5-1; cdr3_aa: CASSGEGNYGYTF; cdr3_nt: TGCGCCAGCTCCGGCGAGGGGAACTATGGCTACACCTTC
clone_size: many; j_call: TRBJ1-2; d_call: TRBD1; v_call: TRBV30; cdr3_aa: CAWSGQGARGYTF; cdr3_nt: TGTGCCTGGAGTGGGCAGGGGGCGCGGGGCTACACCTTC
clone_size: many; j_call: TRBJ2-1; d_call: .; v_call: TRBV7-2; cdr3_aa: CASSPQITEQFF; cdr3_nt: TGTGCCAGCAGCCCCCAAATCACTGAGCAGTTCTTC
clone_size: many; j_call: TRBJ2-3; d_call: .; v_call: TRBV29-1; cdr3_aa: CSVQLADTQYF; cdr3_nt: TGCAGCGTCCAACTAGCCGATACGCAGTATTTT
clone_size: .; j_call: TRBJ1-5; d_call: .; v_call: TRBV3-1; cdr3_aa: CASSQGGYINQPQHF; cdr3_nt: TGTGCCAGCAGCCAAGGAGGGTATATCAATCAGCCCCAGCATTTT